Described below is a single TCR beta chain sequence and its context. What it binds is unknown. This table comes from immunoSEQ multiplex PCR, and its TCRdb copy is limited to in-frame clones, with some not included. In the table there are more than 60,000 clones, roughly 74% of which are singletons. This record comes from a study of vaccination effects on CD4 cells after COVID-19. Per the germline V gene, CDR1 is KGHDR and CDR2 is SFDVKD. Trimming pared 5 bases from V and 3 bases from J, leaving 7 bases between. The CDR3 consists of 13 residues. General study findings and limits: Nearly all vaccine-induced clones in healthy recipients recognized only SARS-CoV-2.

At the end of less than 12 days of culture, CD4+ T cells were isolated. The cohort was immunized with two doses of either the BNT162b2 or mRNA-1273 vaccine. The source of this sequence is a human donor who received a COVID-19 vaccine. This chain uses TRBV24-1 with TRBJ2-4; tentative D call: TRBD2 (5 bases). Sequenced material: CD4+ T cells from PBMCs cultured without peptide, taken after COVID-19 vaccination. The CDR3 here is CATSAGSKNIQYF. CDR3 sequence (DNA): TGTGCCACCAGTGCGGGGAGCAAAAACATTCAGTACTTC.